This paragraph covers one TCR beta chain sequence. The data originate from a study of radiotherapy plus CTLA-4 blockade in lung cancer. The repertoire was sequenced with immunoSEQ multiplex PCR; TCRdb's copy has only in-frame clones and lacks some. This table has about 43,000 clones, roughly 64% appearing once. The germline gives CDR1 SGHDN, CDR2 FVKESK. The length of the CDR3 is 14 residues. V shed 3 bases and J shed 0 bases, with 5 bases lying between them. V is TRBV14 and J is TRBJ2-2, with D unresolved. The sequencing here drew on peripheral blood, taken from a patient treated with radiotherapy plus ipilimumab. The source is a human donor with non-small cell lung cancer who had a partial response to radiotherapy plus ipilimumab. The CDR3 DNA reads as TGTGCCAGCAGCCAGTATCCGAACACCGGGGAGCTGTTTTTT. Encoded protein: CASSQYPNTGELFF. The full variable domain, its missing parts supplied by reference TRBV14 and TRBJ2-2, is EAGVTQFPSHSVIEKGQTVTLRCDPISGHDNLYWYRRVMGKEIKFLLHFVKESKQDESGMPNNRFLAERTGGTYSTLKVQPAELEDSGVYFCASSQYPNTGELFFGEGSRLTVL.